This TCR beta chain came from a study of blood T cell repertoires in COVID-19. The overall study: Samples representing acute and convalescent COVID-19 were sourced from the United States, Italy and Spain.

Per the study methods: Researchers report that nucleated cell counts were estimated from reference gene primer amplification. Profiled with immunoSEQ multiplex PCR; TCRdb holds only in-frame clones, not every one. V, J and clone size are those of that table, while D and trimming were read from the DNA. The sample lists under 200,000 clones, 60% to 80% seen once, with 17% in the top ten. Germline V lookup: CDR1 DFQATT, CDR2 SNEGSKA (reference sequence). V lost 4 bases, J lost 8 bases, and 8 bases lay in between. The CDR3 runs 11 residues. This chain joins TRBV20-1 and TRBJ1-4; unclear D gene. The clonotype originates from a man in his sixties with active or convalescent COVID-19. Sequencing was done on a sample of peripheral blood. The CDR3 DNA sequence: TGCAGTGCTATCCCCCGGGAAAAACTGTTTTTT. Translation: CSAIPREKLFF.